The 8 T cell receptor beta chains below were found in one sample sequenced in a study of blood T cell repertoires in COVID-19. Sequenced by immunoSEQ multiplex PCR; TCRdb stores in-frame clones only, minus some. This sample yields approximately 100,000 clones, of which about 86% are seen a single time; approximately 3.4% belongs to the top ten. Sample: peripheral blood. All receptors derive from a woman over 75 with active or convalescent COVID-19.

The rearrangement joins TRBV28 to TRBJ1-4, with 9 nucleotides matching TRBD1. The ends lost 4 bases at V and 8 bases at J; junction bases unmatched: 11. The CDR3 runs to 16 residues. Germline values: CDR1 MDHEN, CDR2 SYDVKM. The CDR3 DNA reads as TGTGCCAGCAGTTCGCCGCCGGGACAGGGTATGGAAAAACTGTTTTTT. This gives the protein CASSSPPGQGMEKLFF.

J is TRBJ1-2 and V is TRBV5-6, with 9 bases matching TRBD1. The CDR3 extends over 14 amino acids. V lost 4 bases to trimming and J lost 8 bases; unmatched junction nucleotides: 9. Per the germline V gene, CDR1 is SGHDT and CDR2 is YYEEEE. The DNA for the CDR3 is TGTGCCAGCAGCCTAGGGGGACAGGGTGGCGGCTACACCTTC. Translation gives CASSLGGQGGGYTF. The variable domain in full, completed from reference TRBV5-6 and TRBJ1-2, reads DAGVTQSPTHLIKTRGQQVTLRCSPKSGHDTVSWYQQALGQGPQFIFQYYEEEERQRGNFPDRFSGHQFPNYSSELNVNALLLGDSALYLCASSLGGQGGGYTFGSGTRLTVV.

The rearrangement joins TRBV28 to TRBJ1-6; 9 positions agree with TRBD1. The V segment lost 4 bases and the J segment 11 bases; nucleotides outside the gene matches: 6. The CDR3 has 14 residues. The germline gives CDR1 MDHEN, CDR2 SYDVKM. As DNA, the CDR3 is TGTGCCAGCAGTTGGGACAGGGAGATTACACCCCTCCACTTT. This translates into CASSWDREITPLHF. Full variable domain (rest looked up from reference TRBV28 and TRBJ1-6): DVKVTQSSRYLVKRTGEKVFLECVQDMDHENMFWYRQDPGLGLRLIYFSYDVKMKEKGDIPEGYSVSREKKERFSLILESASTNQTSMYLCASSWDREITPLHFGNGTRLTVT.

The rearrangement uses TRBV29-1 and TRBJ2-5; the D gene is possibly TRBD1 (6 bases). The ends were cut back, 1 base at V and 4 bases at J, with 10 bases in the middle. This CDR3 spans 13 amino acids. The germline gives CDR1 SQVTM, CDR2 ANQGSEA. The CDR3 region is CSVEVNRAETQYF. The CDR3 DNA is TGCAGCGTTGAAGTTAACAGGGCAGAGACCCAGTACTTC.

The chain carries TRBV10-3 and TRBJ1-2; D gene unclear. There are 13 residues in the CDR3. V was shortened by 5 bases and J by 4 bases, with 11 bases between the two germline ends. Germline CDR1 is ENHRY and CDR2 is SYGVKD. CDR3: CAISNEVFYGYTF. Here the CDR3 DNA reads TGTGCCATCAGTAACGAGGTTTTCTATGGCTACACCTTC.

J is TRBJ1-1 and V is TRBV6-6; unclear D gene. V was shortened by 0 bases and J by 4 bases, with 6 bases between the two germline ends. Germline V CDR1 and CDR2: MNHNY, SVGAGI (reference sequence). The CDR3 extends over 13 amino acids. In nucleotides, the CDR3 is TGTGCCAGCAGTTACTCAGGGAGCACTGAAGCTTTCTTT. It translates to CASSYSGSTEAFF.

The chain is built from TRBV7-8 and TRBJ1-2; TRBD1 is a possible D gene (5 bases). Germline V gene data show CDR1 as SGHVS and CDR2 as FQNEAQ. V was trimmed by 2 bases and J by 0 bases, leaving 7 bases between them. The CDR3 contains 14 residues. The CDR3 sequence is CASSLSTANYGYTF. As DNA, the CDR3 is TGTGCCAGCAGCTTATCGACAGCTAACTATGGCTACACCTTC.

The V call is TRBV18, the J call TRBJ2-2; TRBD2 aligns across 10 bases. V shed 2 bases, J shed 0 bases, and the junction held 0 bases outside the gene matches. Per germline, CDR1 KGHSH and CDR2 LQKENI. The CDR3 totals 16 residues. The CDR3, as DNA: TGTGCCAGCTCACCAACTAGCGGGACGAACACCGGGGAGCTGTTTTTT. Residues: CASSPTSGTNTGELFF. Full variable domain (rest looked up from reference TRBV18 and TRBJ2-2): NAGVMQNPRHLVRRRGQEARLRCSPMKGHSHVYWYRQLPEEGLKFMVYLQKENIIDESGMPKERFSAEFPKEGPSILRIQQVVRGDSAAYFCASSPTSGTNTGELFFGEGSRLTVL.